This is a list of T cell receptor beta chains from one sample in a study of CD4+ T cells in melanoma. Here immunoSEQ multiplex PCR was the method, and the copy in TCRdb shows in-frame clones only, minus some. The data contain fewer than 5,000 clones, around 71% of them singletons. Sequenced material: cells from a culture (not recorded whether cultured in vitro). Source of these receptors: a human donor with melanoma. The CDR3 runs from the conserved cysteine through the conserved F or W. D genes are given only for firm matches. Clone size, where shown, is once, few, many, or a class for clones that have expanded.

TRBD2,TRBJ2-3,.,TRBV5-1,TGCGCCAGCAGCTTCGGACTAGGTACAGATACGCAGTATTTT,CASSFGLGTDTQYF
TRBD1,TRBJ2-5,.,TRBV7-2,TGTGCCAGCAGCTTAGCCGCAGGGGGTGGTGAGACCCAGTACTTC,CASSLAAGGGETQYF
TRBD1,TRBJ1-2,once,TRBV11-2,TGTGCCAGCAGCGCGGGACAGGGATACGGCTACACCTTC,CASSAGQGYGYTF
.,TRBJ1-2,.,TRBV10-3,TGTGCCACTATGGAGGCGGGGGGCTGGGGCTACACCTTC,CATMEAGGWGYTF
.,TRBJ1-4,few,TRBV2,TGTGCGAGCGGGGTGGGGGCAACTAATGAAAAACTGTTTTTT,CASGVGATNEKLFF
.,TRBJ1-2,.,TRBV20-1,TGCAGTGCTATCCAAAACTATGGCTACACCTTC,CSAIQNYGYTF
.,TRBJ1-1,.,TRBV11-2,TGTGCCAGCAGCTTGGACGGCACTGAAGCTTTCTTT,CASSLDGTEAFF
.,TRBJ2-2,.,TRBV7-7,TGTGCTAGCAGCTTAGCGGTGGACACCGGGGAGCTGTTTTTT,CASSLAVDTGELFF
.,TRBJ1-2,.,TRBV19,TGTGCCAGTAGGAGGGACCGGTTATATGGCTACACCTTC,CASRRDRLYGYTF
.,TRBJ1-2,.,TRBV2,TGTGCCAGCAGTGAGGGACGGTGGAACTATGGCTACACCTTC,CASSEGRWNYGYTF
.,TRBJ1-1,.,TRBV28,TGTGCCAGCAGTTTACCCCGGAACACTGAAGCTTTCTTT,CASSLPRNTEAFF
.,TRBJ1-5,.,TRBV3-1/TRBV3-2,TGTGCCAGCAGCCAAGCCCAACAGCCCCAGCATTTT,CASSQAQQPQHF
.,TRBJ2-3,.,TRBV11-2,TGTGCCAGCAGCCTAGGGAGGGATACGCAGTATTTT,CASSLGRDTQYF
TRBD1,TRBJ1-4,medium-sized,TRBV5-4,TGTGCCAGCAGCACGAACAGGGGGCTGAATGAAAAACTGTTTTTT,CASSTNRGLNEKLFF
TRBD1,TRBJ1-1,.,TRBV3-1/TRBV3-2,TGTGCCAGCAGCCTCGGGGACAGTTCGAAGGGCTTT,CASSLGDSSKGF
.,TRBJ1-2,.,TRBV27,TGTGCCAGCACCTCTCTCGGGACCGGGACATTACATGGCTACACCTTC,CASTSLGTGTLHGYTF
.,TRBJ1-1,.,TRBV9,TGTGCCAGCAGCGTAGATGGGGGCTTCGAAGCTTTCTTT,CASSVDGGFEAFF
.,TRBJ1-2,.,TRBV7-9,TGTGCCAGCAGCTTAGGGCGAAGCTACACCTTC,CASSLGRSYTF
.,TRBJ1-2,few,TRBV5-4,TGTGCCAGCAGTCGGGACACCTATGGCTACACCTTC,CASSRDTYGYTF
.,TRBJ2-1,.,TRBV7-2,TGTGCCAGCAGCTTAGGGGGGGCCCCTGGGTACAATGAGCAGTTCTTC,CASSLGGAPGYNEQFF
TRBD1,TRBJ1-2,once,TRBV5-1,TGCGCCAGCAGGCCCGGCCCGGGACAGGGAAGCTATGGCTACACCTTC,CASRPGPGQGSYGYTF
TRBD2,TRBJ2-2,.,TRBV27,TGTGCCAGCCTACGGACTAGCGGGGGGAAGAACACCGGGGAGCTGTTTTTT,CASLRTSGGKNTGELFF
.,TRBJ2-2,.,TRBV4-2,TGTGCCAGCAGCCAAGATAGACTTAACACCGGGGAGCTGTTTTTT,CASSQDRLNTGELFF
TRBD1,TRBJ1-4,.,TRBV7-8,TGTGCCAGCAGCTTAGTTCAGGGGGCCTATGAAAAACTGTTTTTT,CASSLVQGAYEKLFF
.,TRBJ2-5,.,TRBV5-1,TGCGCCAGCAGCTTGGACGGGACTTATCAAGAGACCCAGTACTTC,CASSLDGTYQETQYF
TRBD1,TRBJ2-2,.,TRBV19,TGTGCCAGTAGTTTTCCGGGACAGGGGATCGGGGAGCTGTTTTTT,CASSFPGQGIGELFF
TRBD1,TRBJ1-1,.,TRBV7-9,TGTGCCAGCAGCTTAGGGGCCGGGACAGCGAACACTGAAGCTTTCTTT,CASSLGAGTANTEAFF
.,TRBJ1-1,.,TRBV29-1,TGCAGCGTTGAAACAGGTATGAACACTGAAGCTTTCTTT,CSVETGMNTEAFF
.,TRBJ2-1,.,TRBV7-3,TGTGCCAGCAGCCCCGGAGGGGGGGGCGATGAGCAGTTCTTC,CASSPGGGGDEQFF
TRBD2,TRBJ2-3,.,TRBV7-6,TGTGCCAGCAGCTTACCTAGCGGGGGGGATCCAGATACGCAGTATTTT,CASSLPSGGDPDTQYF
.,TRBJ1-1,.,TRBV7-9,TGTGCCAGCAGCTTAGCGTCGGGGACCGTGAACACTGAAGCTTTCTTT,CASSLASGTVNTEAFF
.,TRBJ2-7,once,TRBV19,TGTGCCAGTAGTATAGCCGGCTTGCAGGGACCCTCCTACGAGCAGTACTTC,CASSIAGLQGPSYEQYF
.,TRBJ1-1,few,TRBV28,TGTGCCAGCAGTTTATTAGGCCACGGTGAAGCTTTCTTT,CASSLLGHGEAFF
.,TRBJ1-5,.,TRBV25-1,TGTGCCAGCAGTGAACTTGGGGATCAGCCCCAGCATTTT,CASSELGDQPQHF
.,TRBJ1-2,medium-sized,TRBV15,TGTGCCACCAGCAGCAGAAAGAGTTTTAACTATGGCTACACCTTC,CATSSRKSFNYGYTF
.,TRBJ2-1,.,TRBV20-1,TGCAGTGCTGGCGACAGTAATGAGCAGTTCTTC,CSAGDSNEQFF
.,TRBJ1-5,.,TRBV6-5,TGTGCCAGCAGTTGGGGCAGCAATCAGCCCCAGCATTTT,CASSWGSNQPQHF
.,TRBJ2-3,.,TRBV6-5,TGTGCCAGCAGACCCCAAGGGGGGGTTGGAGATACGCAGTATTTT,CASRPQGGVGDTQYF
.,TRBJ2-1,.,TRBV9,TGTGCCAGCAGCAAATCAACGGGGGGCCACAATGAGCAGTTCTTC,CASSKSTGGHNEQFF
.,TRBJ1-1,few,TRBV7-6,TGTGCCAGCAGCTTTAGTCTTAACACTGAAGCTTTCTTT,CASSFSLNTEAFF
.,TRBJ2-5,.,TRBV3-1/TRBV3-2,TGTGCCAGCAGCCCACCATCCCTTTCCCGCCAAGAGACCCAGTACTTC,CASSPPSLSRQETQYF
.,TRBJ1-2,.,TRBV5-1,TGCGCCAGCAGTCTGGGGCAAGTAAGCGATGGCTACACCTTC,CASSLGQVSDGYTF
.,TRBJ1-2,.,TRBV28,TGTGCCAGCAGTTCCGTATATGGCTACACCTTC,CASSSVYGYTF
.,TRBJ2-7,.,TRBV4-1,TGCGCCAGCAGCCAAGATATGGGCTACGAGCAGTACTTC,CASSQDMGYEQYF
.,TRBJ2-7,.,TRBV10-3,TGTGCCATCAGTGATGGGAGTCCGAAGAAGTACTTC,CAISDGSPKKYF
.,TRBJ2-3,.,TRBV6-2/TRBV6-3,TGTGCCAGCAGTTCCCCCTTTGGGGGTCGGGCAGATACGCAGTATTTT,CASSSPFGGRADTQYF
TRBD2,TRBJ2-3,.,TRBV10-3,TGTGCCATCAGTGAGTCTTCCAGAATGTCAGCGGGGGCCACAGATACGCAGTATTTT,CAISESSRMSAGATDTQYF
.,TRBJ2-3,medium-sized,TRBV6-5,TGTGCCAGCAGTTACTCGCCTAGCACAGATACGCAGTATTTT,CASSYSPSTDTQYF
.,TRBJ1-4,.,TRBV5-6,TGTGCCAGCAGCTTGGGGCGGATGATTAATGAAAAACTGTTTTTT,CASSLGRMINEKLFF
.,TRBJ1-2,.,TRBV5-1,TGCGCCAGCAGCACCTTCCCTCCGGGACAAATGATCCCCGATAGATATGGCTACACCTTC,CASSTFPPGQMIPDRYGYTF
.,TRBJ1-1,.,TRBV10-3,TGTGCCATCAGTGTTGGGGCGACAGCATACACTGAAGCTTTCTTT,CAISVGATAYTEAFF
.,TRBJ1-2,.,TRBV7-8,TGTGCCAGCAGCTTAATCGACAGGGGCTACACCTTC,CASSLIDRGYTF
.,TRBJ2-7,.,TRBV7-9,TGTGCCAGCAGCCCCCCTGGAACCTACGAGCAGTACTTC,CASSPPGTYEQYF
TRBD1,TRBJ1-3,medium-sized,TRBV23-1,TGCGCCAGCAGTTCCGGGAGGGGGCCTGCTAAAACGGCCGGAAACACCATATATTTT,CASSSGRGPAKTAGNTIYF
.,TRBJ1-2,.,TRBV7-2,TGTGCCAGCAGCCCAAACAGGGTCTATGGCTACACCTTC,CASSPNRVYGYTF
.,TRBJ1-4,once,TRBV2,TGTGCCAGCAGGAGATCGACAGGCTCTAATGAAAAACTGTTTTTT,CASRRSTGSNEKLFF